One sample yielded the 25 T cell receptor beta chains listed below, sequenced in a study of vaccination and CD4 T cells after COVID-19. Treatment meaning: 10-day PBMC culture with coronavirus spike peptide pools or control peptides (ViraFEST assay). The unexposed donor's CD4+ T cells were collected before the COVID-19 pandemic (2011-2018). The assay that was used to sequence DNA from cultured CD4+ T cells was the Oncomine TCR Beta short-read assay. MiXCR, run by TCRdb on the PCR reads, gives a single entry per CDR3 protein. The table shows several thousand distinct CDR3 sequences, with over 45% occurring only once. Their antigens remain unidentified. The sequencing sample was made of CD4+ T cells from blood, cultured in vitro. The receptor set was obtained from a human donor in good health.

The chain has TRBV28 and TRBJ1-4, with 7 bases fitting TRBD1. CDR1 MDHEN and CDR2 SYDVKM come from the germline V gene. The CDR3 loop spans 14 amino acids. With V trimmed by 5 bases and J by 12 bases, 12 bases remained unmatched. In DNA, the CDR3 is TGTGCCAGCAGTCGACAGGGCGGTGGGGGGGAACTGTTTTTT. Translating gives CASSRQGGGGELFF.

As DNA, the CDR3 is TGTGCCAGTAGTATCAACGGCGGGGGCTCCCAAAACATTCAGTACTTC. Translated, it gives CASSINGGGSQNIQYF. The chain combines TRBV19 with TRBJ2-4, with D tentatively TRBD2 (7 bases). The germline CDR1 and CDR2 sequences are LNHDA and SQIVND (reference sequence). The CDR3 covers 16 residues. Between the trimmed V and J ends, which lost 3 bases and 5 bases, there was a span of 17 bases. Complete variable domain (other parts from reference TRBV19 and TRBJ2-4): DGGITQSPKYLFRKEGQNVTLSCEQNLNHDAMYWYRQDPGQGLRLIYYSQIVNDFQKGDIAEGYSVSREKKESFPLTVTSAQKNPTAFYLCASSINGGGSQNIQYFGAGTRLSVL.

The chain uses TRBV28 and TRBJ2-1, with D possibly TRBD2 on 6 matching bases. This CDR3 is 15 amino acids long. Per germline, CDR1 MDHEN and CDR2 SYDVKM. V lost 6 bases, J lost 3 bases, and 15 bases lay in between. The CDR3 DNA sequence: TGTGCCAGCAGACCGCTAGCGCCTTTCTACAATGAGCAGTTCTTC. Its translation: CASRPLAPFYNEQFF.

In its sample, this clonotype was seen a few times. V is TRBV15 and J is TRBJ1-2; TRBD1 is a possible D gene (6 bases). The CDR3 spans 14 residues. The V gene lost 3 bases and the J gene lost 5 bases, with 13 bases spanning the gap. Per the germline V gene, CDR1 is LNHNV and CDR2 is YYDKDF (reference sequence). In DNA, the CDR3 is TGTGCCACCAGCAGGAATACAGGGCATTATGGCTACACCTTC. Its translation is CATSRNTGHYGYTF. Based on the CDR3 plus reference TRBV15 and TRBJ1-2, the full variable domain is DAMVIQNPRYQVTQFGKPVTLSCSQTLNHNVMYWYQQKSSQAPKLLFHYYDKDFNNEADTPDNFQSRRPNTSFCFLDIRSPGLGDTAMYLCATSRNTGHYGYTFGSGTRLTVV.

This clonotype is deemed medium-sized (0.01 to 0.1%). The chain employs TRBV5-1 and TRBJ1-6, with D unclear. Germline values: CDR1 SGHRS, CDR2 YFSETQ. This CDR3 has 17 amino acids. V was clipped by 0 bases and J by 0 bases, with 10 bases between them. CDR3 nucleotides: TGCGCCAGCAGCTTGGAAATGCAGAGCTCCTATAATTCACCCCTCCACTTT. It translates to CASSLEMQSSYNSPLHF.

The chain couples TRBV7-6 to TRBJ2-2; possibly TRBD2 for D (5 bases). Germline assignment: CDR1 SGHVS and CDR2 FNYEAQ. The CDR3 consists of 16 residues. V was trimmed by 2 bases and J by 4 bases, leaving 14 bases between them. The CDR3 nucleotides read TGTGCCAGCAGCTTATCCCCCAATCGGGGCACCGGGGAGCTGTTTTTT. Residues: CASSLSPNRGTGELFF.

In its sample, this clonotype was seen a few times. The junction and the germline gene differ at one end; a read error may be behind it. The chain recombines TRBV6-5 with TRBJ1-3, with 9 positions matching TRBD1. The length of the CDR3 is 16 residues. Looked up from germline, CDR1 is MNHEY and CDR2 is SVGAGI. In DNA form, the CDR3 reads TGTGCCAGCAGTTACTCCTTACAGGGGGCGGCCGCCGTCAGGCATTTT. Its translation: CASSYSLQGAAAVRHF.

V usage is TRBV6-2 or TRBV6-3 and J usage is TRBJ1-5; D call uncertain. CDR1 and CDR2 (germline): MNHEY, SVGEGT. The CDR3 consists of 16 residues. Trimming shortened V by 5 bases and J by 3 bases, and 17 bases separated the two germline ends. The CDR3 DNA reads TGTGCCAGCAGTGAGGGCCTCCGTCCTACCAATCAGCCCCAGCATTTT. It translates to CASSEGLRPTNQPQHF.

This clonotype was seen only a few times. The rearrangement joins TRBV20-1 to TRBJ1-5; no reliable D call. From germline, CDR1 is DFQATT and CDR2 SNEGSKA (reference sequence). The CDR3 totals 13 residues. V lost 3 bases, J lost 0 bases, and 6 bases lay in between. CDR3 region: CSASTDSNQPQHF. The CDR3 bases are TGCAGTGCTAGCACAGATAGCAATCAGCCCCAGCATTTT.

The rearrangement joins TRBV12-3 or TRBV12-4 to TRBJ2-4, with D possibly being TRBD1 (6 bases). The V end was cut by 0 bases, the J end by 0 bases, with 18 bases between. The CDR3 contains 19 residues. CDR3 protein: CASSLAPIGQSLAKNIQYF. CDR3 nucleotide sequence: TGTGCCAGCAGTTTAGCGCCTATCGGACAGTCCCTAGCCAAAAACATTCAGTACTTC.

This chain joins TRBV19 and TRBJ1-5; TRBD1 is a possible D gene (6 bases). This CDR3 is built from 17 residues. The germline V gene encodes CDR1 LNHDA and CDR2 SQIVND (reference sequence). Trimming left V 5 bases short and J 2 bases short, with 19 bases between. The CDR3 loop reads CASSLFRGLDGNQPQHF. CDR3 in DNA: TGTGCCAGTAGTCTATTCAGGGGTTTGGATGGCAATCAGCCCCAGCATTTT.

The rearrangement joins TRBV11-3 to TRBJ2-1, with no clear D. Germline values: CDR1 SGHNT, CDR2 YENEEA. V lost 1 base, J lost 7 bases, and 8 bases lay in between. The CDR3 is 13 amino acids. CDR3 nucleotides: TGTGCCAGCAGCTTAGTGGGCGCAAATGAGCAGTTCTTC. As protein: CASSLVGANEQFF.

The chain couples TRBV20-1 to TRBJ2-5; 14 bases agree with TRBD2. With 1 base clipped from V and 5 bases from J, the junction kept 21 bases outside the gene matches. Germline lookup yields CDR1 DFQATT and CDR2 SNEGSKA (reference sequence). CDR3 size: 21 residues. The DNA of the CDR3 is TGCAGTGCTAGAGCAAGACTAGGACTAGCGGGGGGCCCCATGCTGGGTGAGACCCAGTACTTC. It yields the protein CSARARLGLAGGPMLGETQYF.

V is TRBV5-4 and J is TRBJ2-3; 7 nucleotides match TRBD2. The CDR3 runs 12 residues. Trimming removed 2 bases from V and 10 bases from J; junction bases left unmatched: 4. CDR1 is SGHNT and CDR2 is YYREEE in the germline V gene (reference sequence). CDR3 sequence (DNA): TGTGCCAGCAGCTTTGGACTAGAAGCGCAGTATTTT. This translates into CASSFGLEAQYF. The complete variable domain, with remaining parts taken from reference TRBV5-4 and TRBJ2-3, reads ETGVTQSPTHLIKTRGQQVTLRCSSQSGHNTVSWYQQALGQGPQFIFQYYREEENGRGNFPPRFSGLQFPNYSSELNVNALELDDSALYLCASSFGLEAQYFGPGTRLTVL.

This clonotype was recorded only once. The gene calls are TRBV12-5 and TRBJ1-3, with 8 positions matching TRBD1. The V segment lost 6 bases and the J segment 1 base; nucleotides outside the gene matches: 8. Germline CDR1 and CDR2: LGHNT and FRNRAP. The CDR3 totals 16 residues. The CDR3 sequence: CASGHGQGGSGNTIYF. Here the CDR3 DNA reads TGTGCTAGTGGCCACGGACAGGGAGGGTCTGGAAACACCATATATTTT.

This chain uses TRBV27 with TRBJ2-7; D is possibly TRBD2 (5 bases). This CDR3 has 15 amino acids. V was shortened by 2 bases and J by 2 bases, with 13 bases between the two germline ends. Looked up from germline, CDR1 is MNHEY and CDR2 is SMNVEV (reference sequence). DNA for the CDR3: TGTGCCAGCAGTTTAGGAGCGGCAGTGGCCTACGAGCAGTACTTC. Its protein is CASSLGAAVAYEQYF.

The chain uses TRBV15 and TRBJ2-3, with D unresolved. This CDR3 region has 14 residues. With 5 bases removed from V and 4 bases from J, the gap between germline ends came to 13 bases. Germline values: CDR1 LNHNV, CDR2 YYDKDF (reference sequence). CDR3 in amino acids: CATSAGRAPDTQYF. Written as DNA, the CDR3 is TGTGCCACCAGCGCCGGCCGGGCCCCAGATACGCAGTATTTT.

Points on this clonotype: One junction end disagrees with the germline gene, perhaps due to a read error. This rearrangement joins TRBV7-2 to TRBJ2-5; 11 bases agree with TRBD2. The CDR3 spans 16 residues. In germline, CDR1 is SGHTA, CDR2 FQGNSA. CDR3 DNA sequence: TGTGCCAACAGCTTAGGGGCTAGCGGGGGGCAAGAGACCCAGTACTTC. It translates to CANSLGASGGQETQYF.

This clonotype was counted only a few times. The V gene is TRBV7-2, the J gene TRBJ1-2; D gene uncertain. The CDR3 runs 14 residues. V dropped 1 base and J dropped 5 bases, with 11 bases sitting between them. CDR1 and CDR2 from the germline V gene are SGHTA and FQGNSA. The CDR3 is CASSLVAGSYGYTF. In nucleotides, the CDR3 is TGTGCCAGCAGCTTAGTAGCGGGATCATATGGCTACACCTTC.

V usage is TRBV6-2 or TRBV6-3 and J usage is TRBJ2-7; D remains ambiguous. The CDR3 length is 12 residues. Germline CDR1 reads MNHEY; CDR2 reads SVGEGT. V lost 2 bases and J 4 bases, leaving 6 bases between the germline ends. The CDR3 region is CASSYLEYEQYF. The CDR3 bases are TGTGCCAGCAGTTACCTTGAATACGAGCAGTACTTC.

V is TRBV6-5 and J is TRBJ1-3; D is uncertain. Germline CDR1 and CDR2: MNHEY and SVGAGI. V was shortened by 2 bases and J by 4 bases, with 15 bases between the two germline ends. This CDR3 contains 16 residues. DNA of the CDR3: TGTGCCAGCAGTTACGCAGGATCTAGAACGGGAAACACCATATATTTT. Encoded protein: CASSYAGSRTGNTIYF.

V is TRBV4-1 and J is TRBJ1-2; 7 bases are shared with TRBD1. CDR3 length equals 17 residues. Germline CDR1 is MGHRA and CDR2 is YSYEKL. The J segment lost 3 bases and the V segment lost 0 bases, leaving 10 bases of the junction unmatched. The CDR3 reads CASSQDLSYRGDYGYTF. In DNA form, the CDR3 reads TGCGCCAGCAGCCAAGACCTCTCGTACAGGGGTGACTATGGCTACACCTTC.

J is TRBJ2-7 and V is TRBV19, with TRBD2 matching over 8 bases. The trim removed 3 bases at V and 4 bases at J, leaving 11 bases unmatched. Per germline, CDR1 LNHDA and CDR2 SQIVND (reference sequence). CDR3 length: 16 residues. The CDR3 DNA reads as TGTGCCAGTAGTATCTCCGCCCAGGCTAGCGGGTACGAGCAGTACTTC. Protein: CASSISAQASGYEQYF.

CDR3 sequence reads: CASSLRGGGGDYGYTF. CDR3 nucleotides: TGTGCCAGCAGCTTAAGGGGCGGGGGTGGCGACTATGGCTACACCTTC. The chain couples TRBV7-8 to TRBJ1-2; maybe TRBD1 (5 bases). The length of the CDR3 is 16 residues. Trimming shortened V by 2 bases and J by 3 bases, and 16 bases separated the two germline ends. Germline CDR1 is SGHVS and CDR2 is FQNEAQ.

CDR3 sequence (DNA): TGTGCCAGTAGTATGGGACAGGGGGCGGTACGGGAGACCCAGTACTTC. Translated, it gives CASSMGQGAVRETQYF. This chain connects TRBV19 to TRBJ2-5; 12 bases align to TRBD1. In germline, CDR1 is LNHDA, CDR2 SQIVND (reference sequence). The CDR3 spans 16 residues. Unmatched junction bases numbered 7, after V lost 3 bases and J lost 5 bases.